Listed here are 2 T cell receptor beta chains from one sample, sequenced in a study of human T cells and chemical hapten exposure. Time point here: healthy volunteer bleed at 6 weeks. Researchers extracted total RNA from unfractionated whole blood. Each CDR3 protein gets one entry after TCRdb re-called the RACE reads with MiXCR. The sample gives 35,000 to 50,000 distinct CDR3 sequences, 3% to 4% of which show up once; roughly 5.9% is in the top ten. The sample taken for sequencing was whole blood. These receptors originate from a human donor in good health. Some clones in this sample may be carry-over from other donors' samples.

This clonotype occurred a few times. The chain recombines TRBV19 with TRBJ2-1; D might be TRBD2 (6 bases). The germline V gene encodes CDR1 LNHDA and CDR2 SQIVND (reference sequence). V lost 5 bases and J 4 bases, leaving 15 bases between the germline ends. The CDR3 runs to 15 residues. The CDR3 region is CASSSSDGTYNEQFF. The CDR3, as DNA: TGTGCCAGTAGTTCCTCGGACGGGACTTACAATGAGCAGTTCTTC.

Many counts were recorded for this clonotype. The rearrangement joins TRBV2 to TRBJ2-4, with no clear D. This CDR3 has 13 amino acids. In germline, CDR1 is SNHLY, CDR2 FYNNEI. Trimming took off 7 bases at V and 4 bases at J, with 11 bases between the two ends. The CDR3 sequence: CASITFGKNIQYF. The DNA of the CDR3 is TGTGCCAGCATTACCTTCGGGAAAAACATTCAGTACTTC.